These 11 T cell receptor beta chains originate from one sample sequenced in a study of T cells in Graves' hyperthyroidism and ophthalmopathy. It was RNA transcripts that yielded the amplified TCR beta CDR3 regions. When the TCR CDR3 underwent first-round RT-PCR, the HTBI primer set was used. One entry per CDR3 protein, called by TCRdb with MiXCR from the multiplex PCR reads. This table has more than 500,000 distinct CDR3 sequences, approximately 16% appearing once. The sequenced sample was blood. The receptors here all came from a woman aged 25 to 39 with Graves' ophthalmopathy.

As regards this clonotype: A much larger clone differs from this one at a single base, so this may be a read error. The chain carries TRBV3-1 and TRBJ1-1; no firm D call. The CDR3 consists of 13 residues. Germline assignment: CDR1 LGHDT and CDR2 YNNKEL (reference sequence). CDR3 residues: CANSQDQNTEAFF. The CDR3 DNA reads as TGTGCCAACAGCCAAGACCAGAACACTGAAGCTTTCTTT.

The V and J genes are TRBV18 and TRBJ2-5; no firm D call. Looked up from germline, CDR1 is KGHSH and CDR2 is LQKENI. Between the trimmed V and J ends, which lost 1 base and 5 bases, there was a span of 8 bases. CDR3 length: 13 residues. CDR3 loop: CASSPQLLETQYF. The CDR3 DNA reads TGTGCCAGCTCACCACAACTACTCGAGACCCAGTACTTC.

This clonotype has a count of ten or more. The chain couples TRBV7-8 to TRBJ2-1; TRBD2 matches at 12 bases. Trimming at V came to 1 base and at J to 9 bases, leaving 16 bases not matched to a gene. The CDR3 is 19 amino acids. Germline CDR1 is SGHVS and CDR2 is FQNEAQ. Here the CDR3 DNA reads TGTGCCAGCAGCTTAGAGGAGGCGGCTAGCGGGAGGGCCCCATTTGAGCAGTTCTTC. Encoded protein: CASSLEEAASGRAPFEQFF.

V is TRBV19 and J is TRBJ1-1, with a possible D match to TRBD1 (5 bases). The CDR3 has 14 amino acids. Germline values: CDR1 LNHDA, CDR2 SQIVND (reference sequence). V gave up 0 bases and J gave up 5 bases, with 10 bases separating them. CDR3 DNA: TGTGCCAGTAGTATAGATCGATGGGGGACTGAAGCTTTCTTT. Protein product: CASSIDRWGTEAFF.

This clonotype was observed a handful of times. The chain links TRBV20-1 to TRBJ2-7; TRBD2 matches at 10 bases. CDR3 length: 16 amino acids. Germline assignment: CDR1 DFQATT and CDR2 SNEGSKA (reference sequence). Trimming cost V 0 bases and J 5 bases; bases outside gene matches: 10. CDR3 residues: CSARDESGRAGNEQYF. The CDR3 coding sequence is TGCAGTGCTAGAGATGAAAGCGGGAGGGCCGGGAACGAGCAGTACTTC.

The rearrangement joins TRBV25-1 to TRBJ1-2; possibly TRBD1 for D (6 bases). V shed 1 base and J shed 7 bases, with 19 bases lying between them. CDR3 size: 16 residues. Germline CDR1 reads MGHDK; CDR2 reads SYGVNS. The chain's CDR3 is CASSEFRDNVPGGYTF. The DNA of the CDR3 is TGTGCCAGCAGTGAATTCAGGGACAACGTTCCGGGTGGCTACACCTTC.

In this sample, this clonotype turned up a few times. The chain links TRBV6-2 or TRBV6-3 to TRBJ2-1; 9 bases align to TRBD2. The CDR3 spans 13 residues. The V segment lost 4 bases and the J segment 7 bases; nucleotides outside the gene matches: 2. CDR1 is MNHEY and CDR2 is SVGEGT in the germline V gene. This CDR3 is CASSFSGRNEQFF. As DNA, the CDR3 is TGTGCCAGCAGTTTTAGCGGGAGAAATGAGCAGTTCTTC.

There are many counts of this clonotype. This sequence joins TRBV30 and TRBJ2-1; 9 positions match TRBD1. The CDR3 consists of 13 residues. In germline, CDR1 is GTSNPN, CDR2 SVGIG (reference sequence). V gave up 8 bases and J gave up 6 bases; unmatched junction bases: 8. CDR3 nucleotide sequence: TGTGCCGGGCGGGACAGGGAAGTCAATGAGCAGTTCTTC. Its protein product is CAGRDREVNEQFF.

This clonotype occurred many times. V is TRBV11-2 and J is TRBJ1-6; a weak D match, TRBD1 (6 bases). Germline V gives CDR1 SGHAT, CDR2 FQNNGV. This CDR3 is 16 amino acids long. Trimming took off 5 bases at V and 9 bases at J, with 20 bases between the two ends. CDR3 in DNA: TGTGCCAGCAGCCCCCTGGGGGCGGGGGGTCTTTCACCCCTCCACTTT. It is translated as CASSPLGAGGLSPLHF.

CDR3 protein: CASRPGQFLNTEAFF. The CDR3 DNA sequence: TGTGCCAGCCGTCCGGGACAGTTTTTGAACACTGAAGCTTTCTTT. The chain joins TRBV11-2 to TRBJ1-1; the match to TRBD1 covers 7 bases. Germline V lookup: CDR1 SGHAT, CDR2 FQNNGV. Unmatched junction bases numbered 9, after V lost 8 bases and J lost 0 bases. The CDR3 is 15 residues long.

The rearrangement joins TRBV20-1 to TRBJ2-1; TRBD2 is a possible D gene (6 bases). The CDR3 sequence is 14 residues long. Trimming removed 3 bases from V and 6 bases from J, with 15 bases in between. Germline CDR1 and CDR2: DFQATT and SNEGSKA (reference sequence). The CDR3 is CSASGLARFNEQFF. The DNA of the CDR3 is TGCAGTGCTAGTGGGCTAGCGAGGTTCAATGAGCAGTTCTTC.